This note documents a single T cell receptor beta chain sequence. The target antigen is unknown. For the second PCR, which ran for about 6 to 11 cycles, a sample-barcoded 5' primer and a J-beta primer mix were used. Every molecule of cDNA carried a tag from a template-switch adaptor with 12 random nucleotides. TCRdb passed the 5' RACE reads through MiXCR, listing each CDR3 protein once. The table includes 600,000 or so distinct CDR3 sequences, 20% to 25% detected once. This sample is part of a study of blood T cells in healthy people across ages. General observations from the study: Without sorted subsets, naive and antigen-experienced compartments could not be conclusively compared.

CDR3 size: 13 residues. Per germline, CDR1 SGHRS and CDR2 YFSETQ. Trimming left V 6 bases short and J 2 bases short, with 11 bases between. This TCR was sampled from a man aged 70-80 years in good health. The V call is TRBV5-1, the J call TRBJ1-2, with TRBD1 as a possible D gene (5 bases). Sequencing was done on a sample of blood. CDR3 coding DNA: TGCGCCAGCACAACGGCAGGGAACTATGGCTACACCTTC. Translating gives CASTTAGNYGYTF.